This entry lists 3 T cell receptor beta chains sequenced from one sample in a study of cytomegalovirus exposure and HLA in healthy donors. Primers included in the PCR were 60 Vbeta and 13 Jbeta primers. TCRdb keeps only in-frame clones here, not all; method: immunoSEQ multiplex PCR. The table shows 60,000 to 95,000 clones, with nearly 80% occurring only once. The specimen sequenced was PBMCs. Receptor source: a woman aged 40-49 years in good health and CMV-seropositive.

With respect to this clone: Additional DNA sequences in this sample encode the identical CDR3. The rearrangement links TRBV18 to TRBJ1-1; possibly TRBD1 for D (6 bases). This CDR3 spans 14 amino acids. The ends were cut back, 2 bases at V and 1 base at J, with 8 bases in the middle. Germline-derived CDR1 and CDR2 are KGHSH and LQKENI. CDR3 protein: CASSPGQTNTEAFF. Written as DNA, the CDR3 is TGTGCCAGCTCACCAGGACAGACGAACACTGAAGCTTTCTTT.

The chain combines TRBV4-1 with TRBJ1-5; the match to TRBD1 covers 8 bases. Germline V CDR1 and CDR2: MGHRA, YSYEKL. The CDR3 sequence is 19 residues long. Trimming at V came to 2 bases and at J to 2 bases, leaving 14 bases not matched to a gene. The DNA of the CDR3 is TGCGCCAGCAGCCAATTTTTGGCAGGGGGCTTAAGAGGCAATCAGCCCCAGCATTTT. This gives the protein CASSQFLAGGLRGNQPQHF.

The chain has TRBV2 and TRBJ2-7, with 7 bases fitting TRBD1. V gave up 3 bases and J gave up 2 bases; unmatched junction bases: 1. Per the germline V gene, CDR1 is SNHLY and CDR2 is FYNNEI. This CDR3 is 13 amino acids long. This CDR3 reads CASSDRGTYEQYF. The CDR3, as DNA: TGTGCCAGCAGTGACAGGGGGACCTACGAGCAGTACTTC.